These 30 T cell receptor beta chains were all obtained from the same sample, sequenced in a study of neurological immune-mediated disorders. MiXCR, run by TCRdb on the 5' RACE reads, gives a single entry per CDR3 protein. The sample lists roughly 65,000 distinct CDR3 sequences; around 4% were seen once. Material for sequencing was PBMCs. The receptors were gathered from a man aged 45-65 years with multiple sclerosis.

This clonotype was found many times. The rearrangement uses TRBV29-1 and TRBJ1-2, with a possible D match to TRBD1 (6 bases). This CDR3 has 13 residues. V was clipped by 6 bases and J by 8 bases, with 19 bases between them. From germline, CDR1 is SQVTM and CDR2 ANQGSEA. The CDR3 DNA follows: TGCAGCGTGCCGGACAGCCTCAGCGAGGGCTACACCTTC. Its protein is CSVPDSLSEGYTF.

This clonotype was seen at least ten times. The V call is TRBV28, the J call TRBJ1-1; maybe TRBD1 (6 bases). CDR1 and CDR2 (germline): MDHEN, SYDVKM. This CDR3 is built from 15 residues. V lost 5 bases to trimming and J lost 6 bases, with 19 bases between them. The CDR3 coding sequence is TGTGCCAGCAGTCCCACCCGGGGGGGGCGGGCTGAAGCTTTCTTT. Protein: CASSPTRGGRAEAFF.

This clonotype was seen a few times. A clone one base away is much larger, so this may be a read error. The chain carries TRBV12-3 or TRBV12-4 and TRBJ2-7; TRBD1 might be the D (6 bases). The CDR3 sequence is 13 residues long. The ends were cut back, 3 bases at V and 4 bases at J, with 10 bases in the middle. CDR3 sequence reads: CASSFGQSYEQYV. In DNA, the CDR3 is TGTGCCAGCAGTTTTGGACAGTCTTACGAGCAGTACGTC.

This clonotype was seen at least ten times. The chain recombines TRBV4-1 with TRBJ1-1; D might be TRBD1 (5 bases). This CDR3 is 13 amino acids long. V was shortened by 2 bases and J by 11 bases, with 15 bases between the two germline ends. Per the germline V gene, CDR1 is MGHRA and CDR2 is YSYEKL. CDR3 nucleotides: TGCGCCAGCAGCCAAAGGTCTTGGGACGAGGCTTTCTTT. This gives the protein CASSQRSWDEAFF.

This clonotype was recorded a few times. This rearrangement joins TRBV5-6 to TRBJ2-7; weak D call: TRBD1 (6 bases). This CDR3 has 11 residues. Trimming left V 7 bases short and J 5 bases short, with 10 bases between. The germline CDR1 and CDR2 sequences are SGHDT and YYEEEE. This CDR3 is CASGDRNEQYF. The CDR3 DNA sequence: TGTGCCAGCGGAGACAGGAACGAGCAGTACTTC.

At least ten counts were recorded for this clonotype. J is TRBJ1-2 and V is TRBV20-1; D unresolved. The CDR3 consists of 14 residues. The V gene's germline CDR1 is DFQATT and CDR2 SNEGSKA (reference sequence). V was shortened by 3 bases and J by 1 base, with 12 bases between the two germline ends. CDR3 sequence reads: CSASPGNGNYGYTF. CDR3 coding DNA: TGCAGTGCTAGTCCGGGGAATGGTAACTATGGCTACACCTTC.

This clonotype was seen many times. The CDR3 protein is CSARKTSDDTQYF. The CDR3 bases are TGCAGTGCTAGAAAGACTAGCGATGATACGCAGTATTTT. The V and J genes are TRBV20-1 and TRBJ2-3, with 8 bases identical to TRBD2. This CDR3 comprises 13 residues. Unmatched junction bases numbered 4, after V lost 2 bases and J lost 6 bases. Germline CDR1 is DFQATT and CDR2 is SNEGSKA (reference sequence).

This clonotype occurred many times. The chain joins TRBV12-3 or TRBV12-4 to TRBJ1-2; D gene uncertain. The CDR3 is 12 amino acids. The V and J ends lost 2 bases and 6 bases respectively, with 7 bases between them. The CDR3 DNA sequence: TGTGCCAGCAGTTTATCACGGGATGGCTACACCTTC. Amino acids: CASSLSRDGYTF.

The chain has TRBV12-3 or TRBV12-4 and TRBJ2-7, with 7 positions matching TRBD1. This CDR3 has 13 amino acids. The V segment lost 5 bases and the J segment 3 bases; nucleotides outside the gene matches: 4. The CDR3 loop reads CASSPGQNYEQYV. The CDR3 DNA follows: TGTGCCAGCAGTCCGGGACAGAACTACGAGCAGTACGTC.

This clonotype has at least ten counts. The chain carries TRBV5-1 and TRBJ2-2; TRBD1 might be the D (6 bases). The CDR3 has 17 amino acids. Trimming stripped 2 bases from V and 0 bases from J, with 14 bases between. Looked up from germline, CDR1 is SGHRS and CDR2 is YFSETQ. CDR3 loop: CASSFPVTGSNTGELFF. The CDR3 nucleotides are TGCGCCAGCAGCTTTCCTGTGACAGGCTCGAACACCGGGGAGCTGTTTTTT.

This clonotype was recorded a few times. This chain joins TRBV28 and TRBJ1-5; D call uncertain. CDR3 length equals 15 residues. Germline values: CDR1 MDHEN, CDR2 SYDVKM. The germline V and J ends were trimmed by 7 bases and 7 bases, with 20 bases remaining between them. The CDR3 protein is CASMTGPILGQPQHF. CDR3 DNA: TGTGCCAGCATGACCGGCCCAATCCTAGGACAGCCCCAGCATTTT.

This clonotype was seen repeatedly, ten times or more. V gene TRBV7-2 combines with J gene TRBJ1-4; D gene uncertain. V was trimmed by 3 bases and J by 7 bases, leaving 15 bases between them. This CDR3 comprises 15 residues. Germline V CDR1 and CDR2: SGHTA, FQGNSA. CDR3 nucleotides: TGTGCCAGCAGCTTCTATGTTATGGCAGGTGAAAAACTGTTTTTT. Translation: CASSFYVMAGEKLFF. The whole variable domain, filled in from reference TRBV7-2 and TRBJ1-4, reads GAGVSQSPSNKVTEKGKDVELRCDPISGHTALYWYRQSLGQGLEFLIYFQGNSAPDKSGLPSDRFSAERTGGSVSTLTIQRTQQEDSAVYLCASSFYVMAGEKLFFGSGTQLSVL.

This clonotype occurred many times. The chain is built from TRBV5-8 and TRBJ1-1; TRBD1 matches at 7 bases. J lost 3 bases, V lost 4 bases, and 3 bases had no gene match. Looked up from germline, CDR1 is SGHTS and CDR2 is YDEGEE. The CDR3 has 13 amino acids. The CDR3 spells CASSPDRDTEAFF. The CDR3 nucleotides are TGTGCCAGCAGCCCAGACAGGGACACTGAAGCTTTCTTT.

This clonotype was detected ten times or more. The chain carries TRBV11-3 and TRBJ2-2; D might be TRBD2 (6 bases). Trimming removed 4 bases from V and 2 bases from J, with 14 bases in between. Germline lookup yields CDR1 SGHNT and CDR2 YENEEA. The CDR3 runs 16 residues. The CDR3 loop is CASSSGGEPNTGELFF. The CDR3 region has the DNA TGTGCCAGCAGCTCAGGAGGGGAGCCCAACACCGGGGAGCTGTTTTTT.

The chain combines TRBV5-1 with TRBJ1-2, with 8 bases fitting TRBD1. V was clipped by 0 bases and J by 7 bases; unmatched bases: 5. The length of the CDR3 is 14 residues. Germline lookup yields CDR1 SGHRS and CDR2 YFSETQ. In nucleotides, the CDR3 is TGCGCCAGCAGCTTGGAACCAGGGGGCATTGGCTACACCTTC. Translation gives CASSLEPGGIGYTF.

This clonotype was counted at least ten times. At one end, the junction sequence differs from germline, possibly due to a read error. The chain recombines TRBV6-5 with TRBJ1-5; maybe TRBD1 (6 bases). Germline assignment: CDR1 MNHEY and CDR2 SVGAGI. CDR3 length: 15 amino acids. The CDR3 loop reads CASRPQGVGNQPQNF. The DNA for the CDR3 is TGTGCCAGCAGACCACAGGGTGTTGGCAATCAGCCCCAGAATTTT.

This clonotype showed up many times. The rearrangement links TRBV9 to TRBJ1-6, with D maybe TRBD1 (5 bases). Germline CDR1 is SGDLS and CDR2 is YYNGEE. Trimming took off 0 bases at V and 10 bases at J, with 17 bases between the two ends. The CDR3 is 16 residues long. The CDR3 region is CASSVAGGAGRSPLHF. The CDR3 DNA follows: TGTGCCAGCAGCGTAGCCGGGGGAGCAGGGAGGTCACCCCTCCACTTT. Full variable domain (outside the CDR3, taken from reference TRBV9 and TRBJ1-6): DSGVTQTPKHLITATGQRVTLRCSPRSGDLSVYWYQQSLDQGLQFLIQYYNGEERAKGNILERFSAQQFPDLHSELNLSSLELGDSALYFCASSVAGGAGRSPLHFGNGTRLTVT.

This clonotype was found many times. The chain uses TRBV6-1 and TRBJ1-1; D might be TRBD1 (6 bases). The germline gives CDR1 MNHNS, CDR2 SASEGT. The CDR3 length is 16 residues. Trimming cost V 0 bases and J 1 base, with 12 bases left between them. The CDR3 is CASSEAHGGANTEAFF. In DNA form, the CDR3 reads TGTGCCAGCAGTGAAGCGCACGGGGGCGCGAACACTGAAGCTTTCTTT.

This clonotype was counted ten times or more. A much larger clone is a single base away; this may be a read error. The chain has TRBV20-1 and TRBJ2-1, with 9 bases fitting TRBD2. The V segment lost 7 bases and the J segment 5 bases; nucleotides outside the gene matches: 12. Germline CDR1 DFQATT, CDR2 SNEGSKA (reference sequence). This CDR3 has 15 amino acids. The CDR3 protein is CSGTPAGGNHNEQFF. The CDR3 DNA reads TGCAGTGGAACGCCAGCGGGGGGAAACCACAATGAGCAGTTCTTC.

This clonotype was detected a few times. A much larger clone lies one base from this, so it may be a read error. Because it lacks the conserved phenylalanine or tryptophan at the end, this CDR3 is likely a read error. The rearrangement uses TRBV20-1 and TRBJ2-5; 7 nucleotides align to TRBD1. V shed 2 bases, J shed 7 bases, and the junction held 10 bases outside the gene matches. Germline V gene data show CDR1 as DFQATT and CDR2 as SNEGSKA (reference sequence). There are 14 residues in the CDR3. CDR3 sequence (DNA): TGCAGTGCTAGAAAGGGGGCAGGGCGCTGGACCCAGTACTGC. Encoded protein: CSARKGAGRWTQYC.

This chain uses TRBV5-1 with TRBJ2-3, with D perhaps TRBD2 (7 bases). V gave up 4 bases and J gave up 6 bases, with 12 bases separating them. The CDR3 runs 13 residues. Germline V gives CDR1 SGHRS, CDR2 YFSETQ. The CDR3 nucleotides read TGCGCCAGCAGCAAGGGGGGGCGGGATACGCAGTATTTT. Amino acids: CASSKGGRDTQYF.

This clonotype has a count of ten or more. The chain couples TRBV7-2 to TRBJ2-1; D remains ambiguous. Germline lookup yields CDR1 SGHTA and CDR2 FQGNSA. The germline V and J ends were trimmed by 6 bases and 4 bases, with 7 bases remaining between them. This CDR3 is 12 amino acids long. The chain's CDR3 is CASSSNYNEQFF. The CDR3 nucleotides are TGTGCCAGCAGTTCCAATTACAATGAGCAGTTCTTC.

There are many counts of this clonotype. The chain joins TRBV7-2 to TRBJ1-5, with unresolved D. The CDR3 totals 14 residues. Trimming stripped 4 bases from V and 1 base from J, with 8 bases between. Germline V gives CDR1 SGHTA, CDR2 FQGNSA. CDR3 protein: CASSYRRSNQPQHF. The CDR3 region has the DNA TGTGCCAGCAGCTACCGACGGAGCAATCAGCCCCAGCATTTT.

This clonotype was seen repeatedly, ten times or more. One junction end disagrees with the germline gene, perhaps due to a read error. The rearrangement links TRBV12-3 or TRBV12-4 to TRBJ1-5, with a weak D call TRBD1 (6 bases). The CDR3 length is 14 residues. In DNA, the CDR3 is TGTGCCAGCAGCCCACAGGGATCCAATCAGCCCCAGAATTTT. This sequence encodes CASSPQGSNQPQNF.

At least ten counts were recorded for this clonotype. The chain carries TRBV5-1 and TRBJ2-5; 9 nucleotides match TRBD1. This CDR3 has 18 amino acids. With V trimmed by 0 bases and J by 0 bases, 9 bases remained unmatched. The germline CDR1 and CDR2 sequences are SGHRS and YFSETQ. The CDR3 here is CASSLASFGTGYQETQYF. The CDR3 bases are TGCGCCAGCAGCTTGGCTTCTTTCGGGACAGGGTACCAAGAGACCCAGTACTTC.

This clonotype appeared many times. This chain connects TRBV4-1 to TRBJ2-2, with D unclear. This CDR3 has 15 residues. The germline V gene has CDR1 MGHRA and CDR2 YSYEKL. The V gene lost 2 bases and the J gene lost 2 bases, with 9 bases spanning the gap. The CDR3 DNA is TGCGCCAGCAGCCAACATCCGGGTAACACCGGGGAGCTGTTTTTT. Amino acids: CASSQHPGNTGELFF.

This clonotype was found many times. V is TRBV5-5 and J is TRBJ2-7; D may be TRBD1 (5 bases). This CDR3 spans 13 amino acids. V lost 7 bases and J lost 3, with 14 bases in between. The germline gives CDR1 SGHKS, CDR2 YYEKEE (reference sequence). CDR3 sequence (DNA): TGTGCCAGCCTCCAGGGATTATTCTACGAGCAGTACTTC. Translating gives CASLQGLFYEQYF.

This clonotype was counted only a few times. The chain employs TRBV5-1 and TRBJ2-1; 8 nucleotides match TRBD1. The CDR3 is 15 residues long. From germline, CDR1 is SGHRS and CDR2 YFSETQ. V was clipped by 4 bases and J by 8 bases; unmatched bases: 11. For the CDR3, the DNA is TGCGCCAGCAGCCCGGTAGGGCAGGGGGCAGATGAGCAGTTCTTC. Encoded protein: CASSPVGQGADEQFF.

This clonotype was counted ten times or more. The rearrangement uses TRBV5-6 and TRBJ2-3, with D possibly TRBD1 on 7 matching bases. The germline CDR1 and CDR2 sequences are SGHDT and YYEEEE. The CDR3 covers 13 residues. V dropped 3 bases and J dropped 4 bases, with 9 bases sitting between them. The CDR3 DNA is TGTGCCAGCAGCTGGAGGGGGCCAGATACGCAGTATTTT. This translates into CASSWRGPDTQYF.

The chain joins TRBV20-1 to TRBJ1-6; no clear D gene. Germline CDR1 is DFQATT and CDR2 is SNEGSKA (reference sequence). The CDR3 has 12 amino acids. Trimming cost V 3 bases and J 19 bases, with 19 bases left between them. The CDR3 sequence: CSASAGQGSTHF. CDR3 coding DNA: TGCAGTGCTAGTGCAGGCCAAGGGTCTACACACTTT.